This T cell receptor beta chain was identified in a study of memory CD4+ T cells and cytomegalovirus serostatus. The study's findings and limits: About 40% of the roughly 160 known CMV-associated TCRbeta sequences appeared in CD4+ memory. CMV serostatus prediction reached median AUC roughly 0.95, or 0.91 with US-trained model. Suggested: most of the CMV-linked TCR signature lies in CD4+ memory cells.

Single viable CD3+CD4+CD8-CD45RO+ cells were sorted as the memory CD4+ T cells. CD4+ T cells were isolated by positive magnetic selection. Comments on this clone: Antigen specificity is unknown.

There are 16 residues in the CDR3. With V trimmed by 0 bases and J by 7 bases, 6 bases remained unmatched. In germline, CDR1 is MDHEN, CDR2 SYDVKM. Clones were sequenced by immunoSEQ multiplex PCR, and TCRdb holds only the in-frame ones, with some missing. The data contain tens of thousands of clones, just over 75% of them singletons. The source is an adult in good health and CMV-seronegative. Sequenced material: memory CD4+ T cells from blood. The chain uses TRBV28 and TRBJ2-1; 10 positions match TRBD2. CDR3 DNA: TGTGCCAGCAGTTTATGGGCGAGCGGGGGGGCAAATGAGCAGTTCTTC. Translating it yields CASSLWASGGANEQFF.